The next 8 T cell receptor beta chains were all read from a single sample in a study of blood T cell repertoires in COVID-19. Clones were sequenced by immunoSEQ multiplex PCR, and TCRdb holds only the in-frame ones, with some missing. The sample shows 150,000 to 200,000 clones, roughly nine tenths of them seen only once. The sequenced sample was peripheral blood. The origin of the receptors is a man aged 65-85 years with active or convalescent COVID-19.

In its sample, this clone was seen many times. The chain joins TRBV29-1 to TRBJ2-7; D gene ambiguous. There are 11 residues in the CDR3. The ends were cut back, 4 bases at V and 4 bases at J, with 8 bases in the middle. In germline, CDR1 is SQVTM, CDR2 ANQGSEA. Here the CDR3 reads CSVGTEYEQYF. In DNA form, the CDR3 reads TGCAGCGTTGGCACAGAATACGAGCAGTACTTC.

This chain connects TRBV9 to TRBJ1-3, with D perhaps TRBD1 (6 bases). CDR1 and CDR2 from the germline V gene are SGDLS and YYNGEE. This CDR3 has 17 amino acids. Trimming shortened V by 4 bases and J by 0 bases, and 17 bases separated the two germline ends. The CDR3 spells CASSPQARDNSGNTIYF. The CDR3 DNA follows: TGTGCCAGCAGCCCCCAGGCCCGGGACAACTCTGGAAACACCATATATTTT.

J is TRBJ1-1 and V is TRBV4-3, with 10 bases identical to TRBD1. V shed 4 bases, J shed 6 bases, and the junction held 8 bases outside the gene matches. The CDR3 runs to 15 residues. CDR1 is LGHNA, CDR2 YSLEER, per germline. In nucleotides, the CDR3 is TGCGCCAGCAGCCGGGGACAGGGGAGGATGCCTGAAGCTTTCTTT. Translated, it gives CASSRGQGRMPEAFF.

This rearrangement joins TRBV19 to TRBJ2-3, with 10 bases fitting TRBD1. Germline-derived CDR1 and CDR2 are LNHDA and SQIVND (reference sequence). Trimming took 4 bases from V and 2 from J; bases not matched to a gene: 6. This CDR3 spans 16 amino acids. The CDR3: CASSKDRGHVTDTQYF. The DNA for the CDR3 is TGTGCCAGTAGTAAAGACAGGGGGCACGTCACAGATACGCAGTATTTT.

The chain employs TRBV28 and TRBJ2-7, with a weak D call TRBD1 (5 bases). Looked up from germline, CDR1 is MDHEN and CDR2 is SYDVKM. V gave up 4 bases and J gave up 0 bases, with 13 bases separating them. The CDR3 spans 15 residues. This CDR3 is CASSWGGYFSYEQYF. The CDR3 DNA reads TGTGCCAGCAGTTGGGGCGGCTACTTCTCCTACGAGCAGTACTTC.

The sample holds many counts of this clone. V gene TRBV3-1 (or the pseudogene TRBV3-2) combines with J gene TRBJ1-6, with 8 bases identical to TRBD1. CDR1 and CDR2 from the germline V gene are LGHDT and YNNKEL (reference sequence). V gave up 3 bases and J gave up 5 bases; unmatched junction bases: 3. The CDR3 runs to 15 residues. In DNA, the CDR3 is TGTGCCAGCAGCCATCGACAGGGGAATAATTCACCCCTCCACTTT. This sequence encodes CASSHRQGNNSPLHF.

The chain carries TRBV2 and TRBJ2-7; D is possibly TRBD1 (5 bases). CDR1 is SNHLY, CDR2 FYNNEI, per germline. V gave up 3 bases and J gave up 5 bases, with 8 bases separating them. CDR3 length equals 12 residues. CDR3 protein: CASSDREHEQYF. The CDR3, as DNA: TGTGCCAGCAGTGACAGGGAACACGAGCAGTACTTC.

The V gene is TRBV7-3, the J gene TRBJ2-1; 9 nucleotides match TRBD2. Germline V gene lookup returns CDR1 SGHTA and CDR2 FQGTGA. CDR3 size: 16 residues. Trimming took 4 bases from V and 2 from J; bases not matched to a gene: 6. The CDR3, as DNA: TGTGCCAGCAGCTCTCTAGCGGGGCCGACCTACAATGAGCAGTTCTTC. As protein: CASSSLAGPTYNEQFF.